This passage covers 23 T cell receptor beta chains from one sample sequenced in a study of vaccination and CD4 T cells after COVID-19. Sequencing of cultured CD4+ T cell DNA used the Oncomine TCR Beta short-read assay. Each CDR3 protein is one row after TCRdb ran MiXCR on the PCR reads. Here the sample spans roughly 20,000 distinct CDR3 sequences, just over 50% being singletons. No antigens are known for them. The time point denotes: late sampling 161 to 241 days after vaccination in three convalescent patients. This sample's treatment: roughly ten-day PBMC culture with coronavirus spike peptide pools or control peptides (ViraFEST assay). The input for sequencing was CD4+ T cells from blood, cultured in vitro, taken about 7 months after SARS-CoV-2 vaccination. The receptors shown here come from a human donor who had recovered from COVID-19.

This clonotype turned up a few times. The gene calls are TRBV15 and TRBJ2-7; 7 positions agree with TRBD2. Germline assignment: CDR1 LNHNV and CDR2 YYDKDF (reference sequence). With V trimmed by 3 bases and J by 3 bases, 2 bases remained unmatched. The CDR3 contains 13 residues. The CDR3 sequence: CATSRAGVYEQYF. CDR3 coding DNA: TGTGCCACCAGCAGGGCGGGGGTCTACGAGCAGTACTTC.

The chain couples TRBV7-3 to TRBJ2-2; perhaps D is TRBD1 or TRBD2 (5 bases each). The CDR3 consists of 17 residues. V dropped 9 bases and J dropped 2 bases, with 22 bases sitting between them. Germline CDR1 and CDR2: SGHTA and FQGTGA. This CDR3 is CARALGNRTLNTGELFF. The CDR3 coding sequence is TGTGCCAGGGCTCTGGGGAACAGGACTCTAAACACCGGGGAGCTGTTTTTT.

This clonotype was counted a few times. J is TRBJ1-2 and V is TRBV27; 10 nucleotides line up with TRBD1. The trim removed 3 bases at V and 3 bases at J, leaving 4 bases unmatched. Germline assignment: CDR1 MNHEY and CDR2 SMNVEV (reference sequence). The CDR3 totals 15 residues. This CDR3 is CASSFDRGQYYGYTF. The CDR3 nucleotides are TGTGCCAGCAGTTTTGACAGGGGGCAGTACTATGGCTACACCTTC.

The chain employs TRBV12-5 and TRBJ1-1; 10 nucleotides line up with TRBD1. The V and J ends lost 4 bases and 5 bases, in that order; junction bases with no gene match: 4. The CDR3 length is 14 residues. Germline CDR1 LGHNT, CDR2 FRNRAP. The CDR3 DNA sequence: TGTGCTAGTGGTTACGCGGACAGGGGGACTGAAGCTTTCTTT. Amino acids: CASGYADRGTEAFF.

The chain carries TRBV6-2 or TRBV6-3 and TRBJ2-4, with D uncertain. Germline-derived CDR1 and CDR2 are MNHEY and SVGEGT. This CDR3 has 17 residues. The V end was cut by 0 bases, the J end by 14 bases, with 26 bases between. The CDR3 DNA reads TGTGCCAGCAGTTACTCCGACTTAGGACGCCGGCCTCTAAAGAAGTACTTC. Translating gives CASSYSDLGRRPLKKYF.

For the CDR3, the DNA is TGTGCCAGCAGCTTCGAGACAGGGGACATACAGACCCAGTACTTC. Its translation: CASSFETGDIQTQYF. The V call is TRBV11-3, the J call TRBJ2-5; 8 bases map to TRBD1. Germline assignment: CDR1 SGHNT and CDR2 YENEEA. This CDR3 has 15 amino acids. V trimming: 3 bases; J trimming: 6 bases; junction bases outside the gene matches: 9.

V gene TRBV7-2 combines with J gene TRBJ2-1; either TRBD1 or TRBD2 may fit D (5 bases each). Germline-derived CDR1 and CDR2 are SGHTA and FQGNSA. There are 16 residues in the CDR3. V shed 0 bases and J shed 0 bases, with 9 bases lying between them. The CDR3, as DNA: TGTGCCAGCAGCTTAGCGGGACCGTCCTCCTACAATGAGCAGTTCTTC. This sequence encodes CASSLAGPSSYNEQFF.

The chain is built from TRBV6-2 or TRBV6-3 and TRBJ2-5; D unclear. This CDR3 is 13 amino acids long. The germline V and J ends were trimmed by 2 bases and 3 bases, with 7 bases remaining between them. The germline CDR1 and CDR2 sequences are MNHEY and SVGEGT. In DNA form, the CDR3 reads TGTGCCAGCAGTTACACTCTAAAAGAGACCCAGTACTTC. Translation: CASSYTLKETQYF.

The genes are TRBV6-2 or TRBV6-3 and TRBJ1-5; D gene uncertain. Germline loops: CDR1 MNHEY, CDR2 SVGEGT. V was shortened by 6 bases and J by 4 bases, with 13 bases between the two germline ends. The CDR3 has 14 amino acids. The CDR3 DNA is TGTGCCAGCAGAAACCCGTGGCCAAATCAGCCCCAGCATTTT. Translation gives CASRNPWPNQPQHF.

This clonotype has a handful of counts. The genes are TRBV11-3 and TRBJ2-5; 9 positions agree with TRBD1. The V and J ends lost 3 bases and 6 bases, in that order; junction bases with no gene match: 8. This CDR3 spans 15 amino acids. Germline lookup yields CDR1 SGHNT and CDR2 YENEEA. The CDR3 is CASSFPGQGRQTQYF. The CDR3 coding sequence is TGTGCCAGCAGCTTCCCGGGACAGGGTAGGCAGACCCAGTACTTC.

The chain carries TRBV15 and TRBJ1-3; D is undetermined. The CDR3 loop spans 14 amino acids. Germline loops: CDR1 LNHNV, CDR2 YYDKDF (reference sequence). Trimming stripped 6 bases from V and 1 base from J, with 10 bases between. CDR3 region: CATRVAGSGNTIYF. The CDR3 DNA reads as TGTGCCACCAGAGTCGCTGGTTCTGGAAACACCATATATTTT.

This clonotype came up a few times. The gene calls are TRBV7-2 and TRBJ1-6; 8 bases match TRBD1. After removal of 4 bases from V and 7 bases from J, the junction contained 12 bases not matched to a gene. The CDR3 consists of 17 residues. Germline lookup yields CDR1 SGHTA and CDR2 FQGNSA. The CDR3 DNA is TGTGCCAGCAGCTCGCGGACAGGGCGGTATGGGAATTCACCCCTCCACTTT. This encodes CASSSRTGRYGNSPLHF.

This chain links TRBV4-2 with TRBJ1-2; the D is unclear. The CDR3 runs 16 residues. The ends were cut back, 4 bases at V and 0 bases at J, with 15 bases in the middle. Per germline, CDR1 LGHNA and CDR2 YNFKEQ. The CDR3 nucleotides are TGTGCCAGCAGCCGACTGACCGGGCAGACTAACTATGGCTACACCTTC. This gives the protein CASSRLTGQTNYGYTF.

This chain uses TRBV19 with TRBJ1-5, with a tentative D call TRBD1 (6 bases). Per the germline V gene, CDR1 is LNHDA and CDR2 is SQIVND (reference sequence). The ends were cut back, 6 bases at V and 5 bases at J, with 14 bases in the middle. The CDR3 has 14 residues. CDR3 sequence reads: CASSLRQVHQPQHF. In DNA form, the CDR3 reads TGTGCCAGTAGCCTACGACAGGTCCATCAGCCCCAGCATTTT. The variable domain in full, with the rest retrieved from reference TRBV19 and TRBJ1-5, is DGGITQSPKYLFRKEGQNVTLSCEQNLNHDAMYWYRQDPGQGLRLIYYSQIVNDFQKGDIAEGYSVSREKKESFPLTVTSAQKNPTAFYLCASSLRQVHQPQHFGDGTRLSIL.

The chain links TRBV7-3 to TRBJ2-5; 8 bases are a match to TRBD1. Germline V gene sequence: CDR1 SGHTA, CDR2 FQGTGA. Trimming at V came to 2 bases and at J to 1 base, leaving 3 bases not matched to a gene. This CDR3 is built from 15 residues. The CDR3 is CASSLLGQGQETQYF. The DNA for the CDR3 is TGTGCCAGCAGCTTATTAGGACAGGGCCAAGAGACCCAGTACTTC. Filled out from reference TRBV7-3 and TRBJ2-5, the complete variable domain reads GAGVSQTPSNKVTEKGKYVELRCDPISGHTALYWYRQSLGQGPEFLIYFQGTGAADDSGLPNDRFFAVRPEGSVSTLKIQRTERGDSAVYLCASSLLGQGQETQYFGPGTRLLVL.

This clonotype was seen a handful of times. The CDR3: CASSEQNGAGYEQYF. The CDR3 DNA reads as TGTGCCAGTAGTGAGCAAAATGGGGCTGGGTACGAGCAGTACTTC. The chain recombines TRBV19 with TRBJ2-7; weak D call: TRBD1 (5 bases). This CDR3 is built from 15 residues. V lost 5 bases and J lost 4, with 18 bases in between. Germline V CDR1 and CDR2: LNHDA, SQIVND (reference sequence).

The chain links TRBV12-3 or TRBV12-4 to TRBJ1-2; D ambiguous. This CDR3 has 13 residues. The V end lost 7 bases, the J end lost 6 bases, and 15 bases lay between the germline ends. The CDR3 region is CASTHMSGDGYTF. CDR3 nucleotides: TGTGCCAGCACCCACATGTCCGGGGATGGCTACACCTTC.

The V gene is TRBV20-1, the J gene TRBJ1-5; D is possibly TRBD1 (6 bases). V lost 1 base and J 4 bases, leaving 8 bases between the germline ends. The CDR3 sequence is 13 residues long. Germline V lookup: CDR1 DFQATT, CDR2 SNEGSKA (reference sequence). The CDR3 DNA is TGCAGTGCTAGAGCAGGGGCAAATCAGCCCCAGCATTTT. Translated: CSARAGANQPQHF.

The J gene is TRBJ2-7, the V gene TRBV6-5; 10 bases agree with TRBD2. V lost 4 bases and J lost 6; bases outside the gene matches: 6. Germline assignment: CDR1 MNHEY and CDR2 SVGAGI. This CDR3 spans 14 amino acids. CDR3 sequence (DNA): TGTGCCAGCAGTTCAAAGCGGGGGGGCCTCGAGCAGTACTTC. Translation gives CASSSKRGGLEQYF.

There are a few counts of this clonotype. The J gene is TRBJ1-1, the V gene TRBV6-1; D gene uncertain. Looked up from germline, CDR1 is MNHNS and CDR2 is SASEGT. With 6 bases removed from V and 1 base from J, the gap between germline ends came to 9 bases. The CDR3 covers 13 residues. CDR3 in amino acids: CASSVTRNTEAFF. In DNA, the CDR3 is TGTGCCAGCAGCGTAACACGGAACACTGAAGCTTTCTTT.

A few counts support this clonotype. The chain joins TRBV2 to TRBJ1-2, with 8 bases that match TRBD1. Germline V gene lookup returns CDR1 SNHLY and CDR2 FYNNEI. V lost 7 bases, J lost 3 bases, and 7 bases stayed unmatched. The CDR3 sequence is 14 residues long. DNA of the CDR3: TGTGCCAGCACCAGGGGGCGCGGGGACTATGGCTACACCTTC. It encodes CASTRGRGDYGYTF.

V usage is TRBV5-1 and J usage is TRBJ2-5; TRBD2 might be the D (6 bases). The germline gives CDR1 SGHRS, CDR2 YFSETQ. Deletions cut 4 bases from V and 5 bases from J, with 12 bases between. The CDR3 runs to 13 residues. The CDR3 here is CASSPGGGETQYF. The DNA of the CDR3 is TGCGCCAGCAGCCCTGGAGGAGGGGAGACCCAGTACTTC.

V and J are TRBV7-9 and TRBJ2-7, with 9 positions matching TRBD1. V lost 2 bases and J lost 7; bases outside the gene matches: 6. This CDR3 has 14 amino acids. Germline V CDR1 and CDR2: SEHNR, FQNEAQ (reference sequence). CDR3 protein: CASSLPQGAEEQYF. The CDR3 nucleotides read TGTGCCAGCAGCTTACCACAGGGGGCCGAGGAGCAGTACTTC.